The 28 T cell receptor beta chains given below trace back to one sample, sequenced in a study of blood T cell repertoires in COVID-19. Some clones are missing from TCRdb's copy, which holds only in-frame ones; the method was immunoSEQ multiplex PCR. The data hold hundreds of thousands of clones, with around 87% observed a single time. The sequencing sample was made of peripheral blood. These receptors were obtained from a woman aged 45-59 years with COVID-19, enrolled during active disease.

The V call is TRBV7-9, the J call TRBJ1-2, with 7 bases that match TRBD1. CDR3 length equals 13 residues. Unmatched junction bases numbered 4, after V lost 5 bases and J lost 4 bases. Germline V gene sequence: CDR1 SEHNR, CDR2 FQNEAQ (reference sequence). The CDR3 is CASSTGQLYGYTF. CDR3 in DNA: TGTGCCAGCAGCACGGGACAGCTCTATGGCTACACCTTC.

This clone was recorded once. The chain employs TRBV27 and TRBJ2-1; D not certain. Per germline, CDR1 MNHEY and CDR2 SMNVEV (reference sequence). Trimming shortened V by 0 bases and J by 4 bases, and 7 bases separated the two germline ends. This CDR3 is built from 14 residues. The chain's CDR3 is CASSLSFGYNEQFF. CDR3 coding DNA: TGTGCCAGCAGTTTATCGTTCGGGTACAATGAGCAGTTCTTC.

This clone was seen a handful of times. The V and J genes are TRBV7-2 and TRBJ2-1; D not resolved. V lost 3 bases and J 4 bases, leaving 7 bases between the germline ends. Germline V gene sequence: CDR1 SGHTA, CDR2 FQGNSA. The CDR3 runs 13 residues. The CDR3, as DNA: TGTGCCAGCAGCTTCACCACATACAATGAGCAGTTCTTC. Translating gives CASSFTTYNEQFF.

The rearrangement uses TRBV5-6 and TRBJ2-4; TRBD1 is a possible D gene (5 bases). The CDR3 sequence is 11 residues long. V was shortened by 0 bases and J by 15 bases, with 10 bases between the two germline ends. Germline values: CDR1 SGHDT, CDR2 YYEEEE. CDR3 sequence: CASSLGGISYF. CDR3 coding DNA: TGTGCCAGCAGCTTGGGGGGCATCTCGTACTTC.

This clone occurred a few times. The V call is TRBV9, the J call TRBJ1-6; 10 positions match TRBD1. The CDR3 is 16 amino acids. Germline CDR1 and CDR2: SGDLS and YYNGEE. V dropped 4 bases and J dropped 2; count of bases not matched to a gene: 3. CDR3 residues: CASSPGQGAYNSPLHF. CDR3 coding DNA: TGTGCCAGCAGCCCCGGACAGGGGGCCTATAATTCACCCCTCCACTTT. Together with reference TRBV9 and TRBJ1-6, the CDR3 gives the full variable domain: DSGVTQTPKHLITATGQRVTLRCSPRSGDLSVYWYQQSLDQGLQFLIQYYNGEERAKGNILERFSAQQFPDLHSELNLSSLELGDSALYFCASSPGQGAYNSPLHFGNGTRLTVT.

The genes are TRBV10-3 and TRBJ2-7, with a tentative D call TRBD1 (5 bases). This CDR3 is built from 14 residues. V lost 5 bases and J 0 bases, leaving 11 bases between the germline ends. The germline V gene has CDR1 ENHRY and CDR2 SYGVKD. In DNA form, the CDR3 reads TGTGCCATCAGTCCGGACACCCGCTCCTACGAGCAGTACTTC. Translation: CAISPDTRSYEQYF.

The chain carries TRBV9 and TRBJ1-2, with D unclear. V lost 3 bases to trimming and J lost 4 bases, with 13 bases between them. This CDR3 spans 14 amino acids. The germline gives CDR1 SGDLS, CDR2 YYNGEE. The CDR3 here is CASSGRDLIYGYTF. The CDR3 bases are TGTGCCAGCAGCGGCCGGGATTTAATCTATGGCTACACCTTC.

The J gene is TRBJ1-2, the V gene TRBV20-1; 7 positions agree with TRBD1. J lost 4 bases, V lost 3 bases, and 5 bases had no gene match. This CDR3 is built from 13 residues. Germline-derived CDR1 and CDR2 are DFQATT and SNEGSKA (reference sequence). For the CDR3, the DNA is TGCAGTGCTAGTCAGGGGGTGCGCTATGGCTACACCTTC. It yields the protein CSASQGVRYGYTF.

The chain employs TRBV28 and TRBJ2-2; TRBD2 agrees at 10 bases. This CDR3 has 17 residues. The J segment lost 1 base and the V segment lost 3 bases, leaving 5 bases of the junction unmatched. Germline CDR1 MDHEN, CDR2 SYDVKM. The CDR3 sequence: CASSLLAGDGNTGELFF. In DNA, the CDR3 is TGTGCCAGCAGTTTGCTAGCGGGAGATGGGAACACCGGGGAGCTGTTTTTT. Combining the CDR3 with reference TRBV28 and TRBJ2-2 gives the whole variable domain DVKVTQSSRYLVKRTGEKVFLECVQDMDHENMFWYRQDPGLGLRLIYFSYDVKMKEKGDIPEGYSVSREKKERFSLILESASTNQTSMYLCASSLLAGDGNTGELFFGEGSRLTVL.

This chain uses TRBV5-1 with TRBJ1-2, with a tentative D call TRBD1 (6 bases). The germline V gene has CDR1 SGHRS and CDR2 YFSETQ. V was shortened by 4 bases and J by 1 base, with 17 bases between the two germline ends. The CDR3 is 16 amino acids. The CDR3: CASSVLDSSINYGYTF. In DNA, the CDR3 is TGCGCCAGCAGCGTTTTGGACAGCTCGATTAACTATGGCTACACCTTC.

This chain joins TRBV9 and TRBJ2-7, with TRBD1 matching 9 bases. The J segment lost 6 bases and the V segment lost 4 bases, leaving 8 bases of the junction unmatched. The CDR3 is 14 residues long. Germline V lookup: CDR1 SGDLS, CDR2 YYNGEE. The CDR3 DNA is TGTGCCAGCAGCCTCCGGACAGGGGAGGGCGAGCAGTACTTC. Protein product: CASSLRTGEGEQYF. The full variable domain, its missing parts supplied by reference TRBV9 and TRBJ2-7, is DSGVTQTPKHLITATGQRVTLRCSPRSGDLSVYWYQQSLDQGLQFLIQYYNGEERAKGNILERFSAQQFPDLHSELNLSSLELGDSALYFCASSLRTGEGEQYFGPGTRLTVT.

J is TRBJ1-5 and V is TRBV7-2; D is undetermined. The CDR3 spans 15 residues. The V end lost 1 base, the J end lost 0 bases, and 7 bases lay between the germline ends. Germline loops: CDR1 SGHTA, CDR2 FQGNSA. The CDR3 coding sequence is TGTGCCAGCAGCTTAGAACATTATAGCAATCAGCCCCAGCATTTT. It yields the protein CASSLEHYSNQPQHF.

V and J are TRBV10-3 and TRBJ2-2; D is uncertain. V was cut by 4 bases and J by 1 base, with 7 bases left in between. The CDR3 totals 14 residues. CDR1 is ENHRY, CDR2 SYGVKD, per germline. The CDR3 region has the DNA TGTGCCATCAGTGCGGCAGGGAACACCGGGGAGCTGTTTTTT. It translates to CAISAAGNTGELFF.

The chain's CDR3 is CASSLTRGGDTQYF. The CDR3 nucleotides read TGTGCCAGCAGTCTAACCAGGGGTGGGGATACGCAGTATTTT. This chain uses TRBV6-6 with TRBJ2-3; TRBD1 might be the D (6 bases). The CDR3 consists of 14 residues. From germline, CDR1 is MNHNY and CDR2 SVGAGI (reference sequence). V lost 5 bases and J 6 bases, leaving 15 bases between the germline ends.

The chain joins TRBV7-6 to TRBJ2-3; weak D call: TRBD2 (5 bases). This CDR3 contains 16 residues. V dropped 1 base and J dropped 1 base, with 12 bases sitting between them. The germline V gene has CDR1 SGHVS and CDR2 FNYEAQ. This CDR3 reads CASSLDRGVGTDTQYF. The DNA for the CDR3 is TGTGCCAGCAGCTTAGACCGGGGAGTGGGCACAGATACGCAGTATTTT.

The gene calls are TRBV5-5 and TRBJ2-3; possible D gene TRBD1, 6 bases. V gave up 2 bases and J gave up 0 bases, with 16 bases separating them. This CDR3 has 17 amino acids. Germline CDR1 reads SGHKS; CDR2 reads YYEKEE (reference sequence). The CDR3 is CASSFRGTPLSTDTQYF. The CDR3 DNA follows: TGTGCCAGCAGCTTTAGGGGGACACCCCTTAGCACAGATACGCAGTATTTT.

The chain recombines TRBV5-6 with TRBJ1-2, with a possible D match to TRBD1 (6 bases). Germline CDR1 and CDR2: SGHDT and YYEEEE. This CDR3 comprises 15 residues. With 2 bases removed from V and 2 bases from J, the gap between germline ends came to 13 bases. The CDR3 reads CASSFPKQGNYGYTF. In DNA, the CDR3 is TGTGCCAGCAGCTTTCCCAAACAGGGAAACTATGGCTACACCTTC.

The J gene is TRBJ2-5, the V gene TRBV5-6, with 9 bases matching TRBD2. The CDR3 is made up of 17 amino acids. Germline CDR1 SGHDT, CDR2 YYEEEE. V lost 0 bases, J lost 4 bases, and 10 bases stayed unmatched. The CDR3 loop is CASSLGLAVPVGETQYF. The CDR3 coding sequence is TGTGCCAGCAGCTTGGGACTAGCGGTTCCCGTCGGAGAGACCCAGTACTTC.

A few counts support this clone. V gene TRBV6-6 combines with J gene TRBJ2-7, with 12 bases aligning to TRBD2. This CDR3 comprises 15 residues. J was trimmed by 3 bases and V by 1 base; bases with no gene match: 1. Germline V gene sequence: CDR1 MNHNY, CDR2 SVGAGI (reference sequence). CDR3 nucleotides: TGTGCCAGCAGTTACTTGACTAGCGGGAGCTACGAGCAGTACTTC. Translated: CASSYLTSGSYEQYF.

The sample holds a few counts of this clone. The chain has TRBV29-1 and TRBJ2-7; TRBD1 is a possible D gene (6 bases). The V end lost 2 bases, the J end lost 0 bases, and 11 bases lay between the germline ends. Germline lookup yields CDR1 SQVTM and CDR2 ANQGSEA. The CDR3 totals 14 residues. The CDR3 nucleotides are TGCAGCGTTGAAAACCGGGACACCTCCTACGAGCAGTACTTC. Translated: CSVENRDTSYEQYF.

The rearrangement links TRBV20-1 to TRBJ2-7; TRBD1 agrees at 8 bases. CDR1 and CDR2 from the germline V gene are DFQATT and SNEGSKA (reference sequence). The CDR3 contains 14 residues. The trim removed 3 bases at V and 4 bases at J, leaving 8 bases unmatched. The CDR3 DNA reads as TGCAGTGCTAGTGGGACAGGAAAAAATTACGAGCAGTACTTC. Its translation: CSASGTGKNYEQYF.

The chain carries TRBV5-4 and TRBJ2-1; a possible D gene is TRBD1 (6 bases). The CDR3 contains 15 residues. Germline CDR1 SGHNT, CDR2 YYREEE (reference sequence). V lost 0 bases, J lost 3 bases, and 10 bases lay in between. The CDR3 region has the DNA TGTGCCAGCAGCTTGGACAGGGCAAGCTACAATGAGCAGTTCTTC. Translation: CASSLDRASYNEQFF. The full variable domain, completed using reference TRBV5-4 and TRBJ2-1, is ETGVTQSPTHLIKTRGQQVTLRCSSQSGHNTVSWYQQALGQGPQFIFQYYREEENGRGNFPPRFSGLQFPNYSSELNVNALELDDSALYLCASSLDRASYNEQFFGPGTRLTVL.

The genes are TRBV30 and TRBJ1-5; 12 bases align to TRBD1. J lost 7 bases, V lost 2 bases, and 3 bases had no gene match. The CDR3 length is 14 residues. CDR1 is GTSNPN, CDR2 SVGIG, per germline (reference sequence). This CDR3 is CAWSSGQGAQPQHF. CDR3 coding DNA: TGTGCCTGGAGTTCGGGACAGGGGGCCCAGCCCCAGCATTTT. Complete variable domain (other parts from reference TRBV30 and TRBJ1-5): SQTIHQWPATLVQPVGSPLSLECTVEGTSNPNLYWYRQAAGRGLQLLFYSVGIGQISSEVPQNLSASRPQDRQFILSSKKLLLSDSGFYLCAWSSGQGAQPQHFGDGTRLSIL.

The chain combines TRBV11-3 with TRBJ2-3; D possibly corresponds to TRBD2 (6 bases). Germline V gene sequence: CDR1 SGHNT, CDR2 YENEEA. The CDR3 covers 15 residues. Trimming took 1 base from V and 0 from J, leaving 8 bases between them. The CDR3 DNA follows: TGTGCCAGCAGCTTAGGGGGGGACAGCACAGATACGCAGTATTTT. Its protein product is CASSLGGDSTDTQYF.

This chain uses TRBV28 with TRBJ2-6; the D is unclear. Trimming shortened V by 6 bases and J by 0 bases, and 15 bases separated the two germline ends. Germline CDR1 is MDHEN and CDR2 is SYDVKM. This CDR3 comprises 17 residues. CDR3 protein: CASRKLRHSSGANVLTF. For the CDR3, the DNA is TGTGCCAGCAGAAAGTTACGTCACAGCTCTGGGGCCAACGTCCTGACTTTC.

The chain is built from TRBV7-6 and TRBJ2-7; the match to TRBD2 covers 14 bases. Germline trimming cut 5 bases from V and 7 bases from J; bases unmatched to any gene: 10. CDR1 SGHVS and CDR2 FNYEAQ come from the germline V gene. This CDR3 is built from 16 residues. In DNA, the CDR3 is TGTGCCAGCAGCCCCGCTCCGACTAGCGGGAGGGCGGAGCAGTACTTC. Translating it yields CASSPAPTSGRAEQYF.

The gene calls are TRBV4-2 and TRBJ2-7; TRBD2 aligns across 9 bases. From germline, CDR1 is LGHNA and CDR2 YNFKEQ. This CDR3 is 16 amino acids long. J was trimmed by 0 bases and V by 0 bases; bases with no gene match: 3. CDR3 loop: CASSQEGSGSSYEQYF. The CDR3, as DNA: TGTGCCAGCAGCCAAGAAGGTAGCGGGAGCTCCTACGAGCAGTACTTC.

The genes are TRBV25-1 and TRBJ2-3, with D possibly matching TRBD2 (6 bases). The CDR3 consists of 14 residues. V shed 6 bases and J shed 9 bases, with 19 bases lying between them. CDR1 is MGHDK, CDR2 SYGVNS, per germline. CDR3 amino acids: CASSPGLLTWTQYF. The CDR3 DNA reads TGTGCCAGCAGCCCGGGACTCCTGACATGGACGCAGTATTTT.